This TCR beta chain was documented in a study of T cells after yellow fever vaccination. TCRdb re-called the 5' RACE reads through MiXCR, storing one row per CDR3 protein. The top ten clones hold 15% to 20% of a sample with some 560,000 distinct CDR3 sequences, around a sixth of them seen once. The CDR3 consists of 16 residues. The junction had 6 bases not matched to a gene; V was cut back by 1 base and J by 2 bases. Looked up from germline, CDR1 is SGHNT and CDR2 is YYREEE (reference sequence). J is TRBJ2-1 and V is TRBV5-4, with TRBD2 matching 7 bases. This TCR was recovered from a man between 18 and 35 years old who received the YFV17D yellow fever vaccine. Here the sequenced sample was PBMCs, taken around 5 days after the first yellow fever vaccination. The chain's CDR3 is CASSLRRGSTYNEQFF. The CDR3 bases are TGTGCCAGCAGCTTGCGGCGGGGGTCAACCTACAATGAGCAGTTCTTC.